The rows below give T cell receptor beta chains drawn from one sample of a study of OX40 agonist ivuxolimab in advanced cancers. Data came from immunoSEQ multiplex PCR; TCRdb stores just in-frame clones and leaves some out. The sample includes tens of thousands of clones, approximately 80% of them seen just once. The sequencing used CD4+ or CD8+ T cells sorted from blood, collected in a trial of the OX40 agonist ivuxolimab. These receptors were taken from an adult with an advanced solid tumor such as melanoma, head and neck, liver or kidney cancer. Each CDR3 is given with its conserved first and last residue. The order of the fields is V gene, J gene, CDR3 protein.

v_call: TRBV6-6
j_call: TRBJ2-3
cdr3_aa: CASSLTQSTDTQYF

v_call: TRBV30
j_call: TRBJ1-2
cdr3_aa: CAWSGRFANYGYTF

v_call: TRBV7-3
j_call: TRBJ2-3
cdr3_aa: CASSSGTYFTDTQYF

v_call: TRBV5-1
j_call: TRBJ2-7
cdr3_aa: CASSLGAVGYEQYF

v_call: TRBV4-2
j_call: TRBJ2-1
cdr3_aa: CASSHTFEQGNEQFF

v_call: TRBV29-1
j_call: TRBJ2-7
cdr3_aa: CSVDAGQGIPTYEQYF

v_call: TRBV19
j_call: TRBJ1-6
cdr3_aa: CARDSDRRTYNSPLHF

v_call: TRBV15
j_call: TRBJ2-5
cdr3_aa: CATSARQGETQYF

v_call: TRBV6-5
j_call: TRBJ2-2
cdr3_aa: CASSYNRWNTGELFF

v_call: TRBV19
j_call: TRBJ2-2
cdr3_aa: CASRGQGLVTGELFF

v_call: TRBV6-4
j_call: TRBJ2-1
cdr3_aa: CASSEEAGGSLLEQFF

v_call: TRBV10-3
j_call: TRBJ1-1
cdr3_aa: CAISSDRSGGGTEAFF

v_call: TRBV4-3
j_call: TRBJ1-2
cdr3_aa: CASSQGSQGYYGYTF

v_call: TRBV25-1
j_call: TRBJ2-5
cdr3_aa: CASDTSSIQTQYF

v_call: TRBV7-2
j_call: TRBJ2-1
cdr3_aa: CASRPGLAFSEQFF

v_call: TRBV7-9
j_call: TRBJ1-2
cdr3_aa: CASSSGPGREGYTF

v_call: TRBV30
j_call: TRBJ2-6
cdr3_aa: CAFRSGANVLTF

v_call: TRBV29-1
j_call: TRBJ1-2
cdr3_aa: CSARDRGSPWSDGYTF

v_call: TRBV2
j_call: TRBJ2-3
cdr3_aa: CASSEGTITDTQYF

v_call: TRBV6-5
j_call: TRBJ1-1
cdr3_aa: CASSYLGKGNTEAFF

v_call: TRBV6-5
j_call: TRBJ1-3
cdr3_aa: CASSYYGYSGNTIYF

v_call: TRBV11-3
j_call: TRBJ2-3
cdr3_aa: CASSPSTFTDTQYF

v_call: TRBV29-1
j_call: TRBJ2-1
cdr3_aa: CSGGLGYEQFF

v_call: TRBV6-5
j_call: TRBJ1-1
cdr3_aa: CASSYAAFVNTEAFF

v_call: TRBV9
j_call: TRBJ2-3
cdr3_aa: CASSPGQGTTDTQYF

v_call: TRBV6-6
j_call: TRBJ2-7
cdr3_aa: CASSFLGDEQYF

v_call: TRBV6-5
j_call: -
cdr3_aa: CASRASGTSYEQYF

v_call: TRBV5-5
j_call: TRBJ2-7
cdr3_aa: CASSWVQGNYEQYF

v_call: TRBV7-9
j_call: TRBJ2-1
cdr3_aa: CASSLGGRDEQFF

v_call: TRBV19
j_call: TRBJ1-2
cdr3_aa: CASIDWGSTNYGYTF

v_call: TRBV2
j_call: TRBJ1-5
cdr3_aa: CAGAGDGDQPQHF

v_call: TRBV5-1
j_call: TRBJ2-1
cdr3_aa: CASSSGGLARGVRQFF

v_call: TRBV29-1
j_call: TRBJ2-5
cdr3_aa: CSVHSKETQYF

v_call: TRBV6-5
j_call: TRBJ1-6
cdr3_aa: CASSQQGVHNSPLHF

v_call: TRBV27
j_call: TRBJ2-1
cdr3_aa: CASSLSGVLVNEQFF

v_call: TRBV5-4
j_call: TRBJ2-2
cdr3_aa: CASSLRQGVKGGELFF

v_call: TRBV5-5
j_call: TRBJ1-1
cdr3_aa: CASSLAGIENTEAFF

v_call: TRBV7-6
j_call: TRBJ2-1
cdr3_aa: CASSPDRGGHEQFF

v_call: TRBV7-3
j_call: TRBJ2-1
cdr3_aa: CASSSGQGTAGYEQFF

v_call: TRBV11-1
j_call: TRBJ2-7
cdr3_aa: CASTPGQGAFYEQYF